This T cell receptor (beta chain) is from a study of blood T cell repertoires in COVID-19. The ends lost 5 bases at V and 0 bases at J; junction bases unmatched: 16. In germline, CDR1 is MNHEY, CDR2 SMNVEV (reference sequence). The CDR3 contains 19 residues. The protocol was immunoSEQ multiplex PCR, while the TCRdb copy is restricted to in-frame clones and leaves out a portion. The table lists 350,000 to 400,000 clones, roughly nine tenths of them singletons, with approximately 1.5% in the top ten. The sequence was collected from a young woman who had recovered from COVID-19. The sample was PBMCs or T cells enriched from blood (not recorded which). This chain joins TRBV27 and TRBJ1-5, with 7 bases fitting TRBD1. CDR3 DNA sequence: TGTGCCAGCAGTCCGAGGGACAGCCCGAAGACCTATAGCAATCAGCCCCAGCATTTT. This gives the protein CASSPRDSPKTYSNQPQHF.